The rows below give T cell receptor beta chains drawn from one sample of a study of shared clonotypes between healthy human individuals. Repertoires were generated with immunoSEQ multiplex PCR, while TCRdb's copy carries only in-frame clones and drops some. The sample includes approximately 720,000 clones, approximately 75% of them seen just once. Sequencing was carried out using memory CD4+ T cells sorted from blood. These receptor sequences come from a woman aged 25 to 39 in good health. Each CDR3 is given with its conserved first and last residue. D genes are given only for firm matches. Rows may omit the clone size; those that give it use once, few, many or a size class.

J	V	D	size	DNA	CDR3
TRBJ2-2	TRBV6-5	TRBD1	NA	TGTGCCAGCAGTTATGGGACAGGGGCCTTCGGGGAGCTGTTTTTT	CASSYGTGAFGELFF
TRBJ1-5	TRBV10-3	NA	NA	TGTGCCATCAGTGGGACAAGCAATAGCAATCAGCCCCAGCATTTT	CAISGTSNSNQPQHF
TRBJ2-1	TRBV27	NA	NA	TGTGCCAGCAGTCCAACTGAGTCAGGCGAGCAGTTCTTC	CASSPTESGEQFF
TRBJ1-3	TRBV5-1	NA	NA	TGCGCCAGCAGCTTGCCCCCAGGGGCCTCTGGAAACACCATATATTTT	CASSLPPGASGNTIYF
TRBJ2-5	TRBV6-6	TRBD2	NA	TGTGCCAGCAGTCCAACGACTAGCGGGCCTCAAGAGACCCAGTACTTC	CASSPTTSGPQETQYF
TRBJ1-4	TRBV10-3	NA	NA	TGTGCCATCAGTGAGTCGCGAGACAGTAATGAAAAACTGTCTTTT	CAISESRDSNEKLSF
TRBJ2-3	TRBV19	NA	NA	TGTGCCAGTAGCTCACAGGTCACAGATACGCAGTATTTT	CASSSQVTDTQYF
TRBJ1-2	TRBV19	NA	many	TGTGCCAGTAGTATTTCCGGCAGGAGTAACTATGGCTACACCTTC	CASSISGRSNYGYTF
TRBJ1-1	TRBV7-9	NA	few	TGTGCCAGCAGCGACCGGGACACTGAAGCTTTCTTT	CASSDRDTEAFF
TRBJ2-7	TRBV6-1	TRBD2	NA	TGTGCCAGCCGCCTTCAAGCCGGGACTACCTACGAGCAGTACTTC	CASRLQAGTTYEQYF
TRBJ1-2	TRBV7-9	TRBD1	NA	TGTGCCGGTGGACAGGGGAACTATGGCTACACCTTC	CAGGQGNYGYTF
TRBJ1-2	TRBV7-8	NA	NA	TGTGCCAGCAGCCCCCGGGGGGGGATCTATGGCTACACCTTC	CASSPRGGIYGYTF
TRBJ2-2	TRBV19	TRBD2	once	TGTGCCAGTAGTTCGGGACTAGCGGGAGGGCACGGGGAGCTGTTTTTT	CASSSGLAGGHGELFF
TRBJ2-2	TRBV11-3	NA	NA	TGTGCCAGCAGGAAGCGATCAGCCGTCGGGGGCGGGGAGCTGTTTTTT	CASRKRSAVGGGELFF
TRBJ2-7	TRBV5-5	TRBD1	NA	TGTGCCAGCAGCTTGGGACAGGGCCTTTCCGAGCAGTACTTC	CASSLGQGLSEQYF
TRBJ1-4	TRBV21-1	NA	NA	TGTGCCAGCAGCAAGGTCGGGTGGGGACTGTTTTTT	CASSKVGWGLFF
TRBJ1-2	TRBV7-9	NA	NA	TGTGCCAGCAGAGGGGAACGTTTTGGCTACACCTTC	CASRGERFGYTF
TRBJ1-1	TRBV19	NA	NA	TGTGCCAGTAGAAGTTGGAACACTGAAGCTTTCTTT	CASRSWNTEAFF
TRBJ2-7	TRBV7-8	TRBD2	NA	TGTGCCAGCAGCTTAGGACTAGCGGGAGGGCCGTACGAGCAGTACTTC	CASSLGLAGGPYEQYF
TRBJ1-1	TRBV7-9	TRBD1	many	TGTGCCAGCAGAACACAGGGGAGGACTGAAGCTTTCTTT	CASRTQGRTEAFF
TRBJ2-7	TRBV14	NA	NA	TGTGCCAGCAGCTTCGCAGGTGGGACCTACGAGCAGTACTTC	CASSFAGGTYEQYF
TRBJ2-7	TRBV7-8	NA	NA	TGTGCCAGCAGCTTAGCGTTGATAGGGCTACCCGTCTACGAGCAGTACTTC	CASSLALIGLPVYEQYF
TRBJ1-3	TRBV7-8	NA	NA	TGTGCCAGCAGACCGGGAAGATCTGGAAACACCATATATTTT	CASRPGRSGNTIYF
TRBJ2-3	TRBV5-4	TRBD2	NA	TGTGCCAGCAGCTTGGGACTAGCGGGGGGGAGAGGTACGCAGTATTTT	CASSLGLAGGRGTQYF
TRBJ1-1	TRBV9	NA	NA	TGTGCCAGCAGCGCTTCGGACAGTACTGAAGCTTTCTTT	CASSASDSTEAFF
TRBJ2-5	TRBV5-1	NA	NA	TGCGCCAGCAGCTTGGGTCAGGGAGAAGAGACCCAGTACTTC	CASSLGQGEETQYF
TRBJ1-2	TRBV19	TRBD1	NA	TGTGCCGGACCGGGACAGGGGTATGGCTACACCTTC	CAGPGQGYGYTF
TRBJ1-5	TRBV6-6	TRBD1	NA	TGTGCCAGCGATGACAGGGCGGGCCAGCCCCAGCATTTT	CASDDRAGQPQHF
TRBJ2-2	TRBV4-1	NA	NA	TGCGCCAGCAGCCAAGATGGGGGATATAGAGCCGGGGAGCTGTTTTTT	CASSQDGGYRAGELFF
TRBJ2-7	TRBV5-1	NA	NA	TGCGCCAGCAGCCCCCTTGGAGACTCCTACGAGCAGTACTTC	CASSPLGDSYEQYF
TRBJ2-1	TRBV14	NA	many	TGTGCCAGCAGCCCATCGTGGTTGAGATCCTACAATGAGCAGTTCTTC	CASSPSWLRSYNEQFF
TRBJ1-1	TRBV28	NA	few	TGTGCCAGCAGCGGCTTCTCCTGGGGTGAAGCTTTCTTT	CASSGFSWGEAFF
TRBJ2-1	TRBV6-5	NA	few	TGTGCCAGCAGTCCGATCAGGGGTGAGCAGTTCTTC	CASSPIRGEQFF
TRBJ1-2	TRBV6-1	NA	NA	TGTGCCAGCAGTGTGACCTACTATGGCTACACCTTC	CASSVTYYGYTF
TRBJ2-5	TRBV2	TRBD2	few	TGTGCCAGCAACCCCCTAGCGGCTGTGCAAGAGACCCAGTACTTC	CASNPLAAVQETQYF
TRBJ2-1	TRBV5-1	TRBD2	NA	TGCGCCAGCTGGCTTAATAGCGGGGAAAACAATGAGCAGTTCTTC	CASWLNSGENNEQFF
TRBJ2-7	TRBV4-2	NA	NA	TGTGCCAGCAGCCAAACGTCAGGGTACGAGCAGTACTTC	CASSQTSGYEQYF
TRBJ2-1	TRBV10-2	NA	NA	TGCGCCAGTAGTCGAGGGCTAAGCTCCTACAATGAGCAGTTCTTC	CASSRGLSSYNEQFF
TRBJ1-1	TRBV11-2	TRBD1	NA	TGTGCCAGCAGCTTACAGGGGGCGCCCACTGAAGCTTTCTTT	CASSLQGAPTEAFF
TRBJ1-1	TRBV6-1	NA	NA	TGTGCCAGCAGCGTCGACTTAGTGAACACTGAAGCTTTCTTT	CASSVDLVNTEAFF
TRBJ2-5	TRBV7-2	NA	few	TGTGCCAGCAGCTTAGAAATAGGGACCCAGTACTTC	CASSLEIGTQYF
TRBJ2-7	TRBV18	NA	NA	TGTGCCAGCTCTCAGTTGGGGTACGAGCAGTACTTC	CASSQLGYEQYF
TRBJ2-1	TRBV11-2	NA	NA	TGTGCCAGCAGCCCCCGGACCACTACGAATGAGCAGTTCTTC	CASSPRTTTNEQFF
TRBJ2-5	TRBV4-2	NA	few	TGTGCCAGCAGCAGGGGGAAGAAGGAAGAGACCCAGTACTTC	CASSRGKKEETQYF
TRBJ2-3	TRBV18	TRBD2	NA	TGTGCCAGCTCAACAACCCTAGCGGGCACAGATACGCAGTATTTT	CASSTTLAGTDTQYF
TRBJ2-5	TRBV10-3	NA	NA	TGTGCCATCAGTGCCAGGGGTACTCAAGAGACCCAGTACTTC	CAISARGTQETQYF
TRBJ2-3	TRBV11-2	NA	NA	TGTGCCAGCAGCTTATTGTCGGAGTACACAGATACGCAGTATTTT	CASSLLSEYTDTQYF
TRBJ1-2	TRBV18	NA	NA	TGTGCCAGCTCACCCTCGGGGGATGGCTACACCTTC	CASSPSGDGYTF
TRBJ2-5	TRBV10-1	TRBD2	NA	TGCGCCAGCAGTGATGGACTAGCGCGAGAGACCCAGTACTTC	CASSDGLARETQYF
TRBJ1-2	TRBV27	NA	NA	TGTGCCAGCAGCTCTATTAGAGCTAACTATGGCTACACCTTC	CASSSIRANYGYTF
TRBJ2-3	TRBV15	NA	many	TGTGCCACCAGCAGTTTACCAGAGAAGGGGCATCGGACAGATACGCAGTATTTT	CATSSLPEKGHRTDTQYF
TRBJ2-7	TRBV10-3	NA	NA	TGTGCCATCAGTGCAGGGGGGCAGTACTACGAGCAGTACTTC	CAISAGGQYYEQYF
TRBJ2-3	TRBV7-2	NA	NA	TGTGCCAGCCGACCTGGGGGCACAGATACGCAGTATTTT	CASRPGGTDTQYF
TRBJ2-7	TRBV5-4	TRBD2	NA	TGTGCCAGCAGCTTGGGCGGGCTAGCGGGAGGGTACGAGCAGTACTTC	CASSLGGLAGGYEQYF
TRBJ2-1	TRBV30	TRBD2	NA	TGTGCCTGGAGTTTGAAACGGGGGGGGAATGAGCAGTTCTTC	CAWSLKRGGNEQFF